Shown below are 14 T cell receptor beta chains from a single sample sequenced in a study of vaccination and CD4 T cells after COVID-19. These receptors' targets are unknown. Sequence data for DNA of cultured CD4+ T cells were generated by the Oncomine TCR Beta short-read assay. TCRdb passed the PCR reads through MiXCR, listing each CDR3 protein once. Altogether approximately 7,700 distinct CDR3 sequences are present, more than 50% being singletons, with the ten largest covering 32%. This sample's treatment: 10-day PBMC culture with coronavirus spike peptide pools or control peptides (ViraFEST assay). The source material was CD4+ T cells from blood, cultured in vitro. These receptors all come from a human donor who had recovered from COVID-19.

The rearrangement uses TRBV6-1 and TRBJ2-3, with TRBD1 identical over 8 bases. Germline loops: CDR1 MNHNS, CDR2 SASEGT. The CDR3 contains 15 residues. V lost 6 bases, J lost 2 bases, and 7 bases stayed unmatched. The CDR3 nucleotides read TGTGCCAGCAGCCTAACAGGGGGAGACACAGATACGCAGTATTTT. This sequence encodes CASSLTGGDTDTQYF.

This sequence joins TRBV20-1 and TRBJ2-2; D could derive from TRBD1 or TRBD2 (5 bases each). This CDR3 is built from 16 residues. CDR1 DFQATT and CDR2 SNEGSKA come from the germline V gene (reference sequence). Between the trimmed V and J ends, which lost 1 base and 9 bases, there was a span of 21 bases. The CDR3 DNA reads as TGCAGTGCTAGAGTTTCTAGCCCAGGGAGTGAATGGGAGCTGTTTTTT. Translation gives CSARVSSPGSEWELFF.

The V call is TRBV6-1, the J call TRBJ2-1; 8 bases match TRBD2. Looked up from germline, CDR1 is MNHNS and CDR2 is SASEGT. This CDR3 contains 14 residues. With V trimmed by 8 bases and J by 2 bases, 5 bases remained unmatched. The CDR3 loop is CASRRLATYNEQFF. CDR3 DNA: TGTGCCAGCCGGAGACTAGCGACCTACAATGAGCAGTTCTTC.

CDR3 sequence reads: CASSLTTEGGKFF. The CDR3 DNA follows: TGTGCCAGCAGTCTGACTACCGAGGGCGGAAAGTTCTTC. V and J are TRBV27 and TRBJ2-1; D may be TRBD2 (5 bases). This CDR3 is 13 amino acids long. CDR1 and CDR2 (germline): MNHEY, SMNVEV (reference sequence). The ends were cut back, 5 bases at V and 14 bases at J, with 19 bases in the middle.

This clonotype is classed as medium-sized. The chain is built from TRBV7-6 and TRBJ1-5; no clear D. The CDR3 sequence is 13 residues long. The V end was cut by 0 bases, the J end by 7 bases, with 7 bases between. Germline V lookup: CDR1 SGHVS, CDR2 FNYEAQ. This CDR3 is CASSLAWGQPQHF. The CDR3 DNA reads TGTGCCAGCAGCTTAGCGTGGGGACAGCCCCAGCATTTT.

The chain is built from TRBV5-6 and TRBJ2-5, with D uncertain. Germline lookup yields CDR1 SGHDT and CDR2 YYEEEE. Trimming removed 3 bases from V and 2 bases from J, with 8 bases in between. This CDR3 is 13 amino acids long. This chain's CDR3 is CASSWAAQETQYF. In DNA, the CDR3 is TGTGCCAGCAGCTGGGCAGCTCAAGAGACCCAGTACTTC.

J is TRBJ2-5 and V is TRBV20-1, with 7 bases aligning to TRBD2. CDR3 length: 12 amino acids. From germline, CDR1 is DFQATT and CDR2 SNEGSKA (reference sequence). The CDR3 reads CSGGMFGETQYF. The CDR3 coding sequence is TGCAGCGGGGGGATGTTTGGAGAGACCCAGTACTTC.

The V call is TRBV7-8, the J call TRBJ2-3; 14 bases are a match to TRBD2. This CDR3 spans 16 amino acids. Germline CDR1 reads SGHVS; CDR2 reads FQNEAQ. Trimming at V came to 5 bases and at J to 6 bases, leaving 7 bases not matched to a gene. The CDR3 bases are TGTGCCAGCAGCCCGCGACTAGCGGGGGGGGTGGATACGCAGTATTTT. Translation gives CASSPRLAGGVDTQYF.

The chain joins TRBV20-1 to TRBJ1-2, with D hard to call. The V and J ends lost 0 bases and 2 bases respectively, with 7 bases between them. CDR3 length equals 13 residues. The germline V gene has CDR1 DFQATT and CDR2 SNEGSKA (reference sequence). The CDR3 coding sequence is TGCAGTGCTAGAGATAACACCAACTATGGCTACACCTTC. The encoded protein is CSARDNTNYGYTF.

The chain has TRBV5-1 and TRBJ2-5; maybe TRBD2 (5 bases). Trimming removed 4 bases at V and 5 bases at J, with 12 bases between. Germline-derived CDR1 and CDR2 are SGHRS and YFSETQ. The CDR3 runs to 13 residues. The CDR3, as DNA: TGCGCCAGCAGCCTCCCGGGCGGGGAGACCCAGTACTTC. Translated, it gives CASSLPGGETQYF. The full variable domain, completed using reference TRBV5-1 and TRBJ2-5, is KAGVTQTPRYLIKTRGQQVTLSCSPISGHRSVSWYQQTPGQGLQFLFEYFSETQRNKGNFPGRFSGRQFSNSRSEMNVSTLELGDSALYLCASSLPGGETQYFGPGTRLLVL.

V usage is TRBV9 and J usage is TRBJ1-1; tentatively, D is TRBD1 (6 bases). The CDR3 sequence is 14 residues long. Trimming left V 4 bases short and J 1 base short, with 11 bases between. The V gene's germline CDR1 is SGDLS and CDR2 YYNGEE. The CDR3 DNA sequence: TGTGCCAGCAGCCCGACAGGAGCGAACACTGAAGCTTTCTTT. Translation gives CASSPTGANTEAFF.

This chain connects TRBV6-1 to TRBJ1-2; no definite D call. V was trimmed by 6 bases and J by 4 bases, leaving 12 bases between them. There are 13 residues in the CDR3. The germline CDR1 and CDR2 sequences are MNHNS and SASEGT. Here the CDR3 DNA reads TGTGCCAGCAGCCCGCACGTTGCCTATGGCTACACCTTC. Translated: CASSPHVAYGYTF.

This clonotype is labeled as large (0.1 to 1%). The CDR3 spells CASSSGLAGGIQETQYF. The CDR3 DNA reads TGTGCCAGCAGCTCGGGACTAGCGGGGGGAATCCAAGAGACCCAGTACTTC. V usage is TRBV7-3 and J usage is TRBJ2-5; TRBD2 matches 15 bases. V shed 4 bases and J 1 base; nucleotides not matched to a gene: 4. The CDR3 runs 17 residues. CDR1 is SGHTA, CDR2 FQGTGA, per germline.

The chain employs TRBV11-3 and TRBJ2-7, with D possibly called TRBD1 or TRBD2 (7 bases each). The CDR3 spans 16 residues. V shed 1 base and J shed 4 bases, with 17 bases lying between them. Germline CDR1 SGHNT, CDR2 YENEEA. The CDR3 DNA reads as TGTGCCAGCAGCTTAGCAGGGGGGGATGCCATTTACGAGCAGTACTTC. It encodes CASSLAGGDAIYEQYF.